This T cell receptor (beta chain) originates from a study of blood T cells in healthy people across ages. Trimming cost V 1 base and J 1 base; bases outside gene matches: 7. CDR3 length: 17 residues. Germline V gene sequence: CDR1 SGHTA, CDR2 FQGNSA. Primed by a sample-barcoded 5' primer and a J-beta primer mix, a second PCR proceeded for about 7 to 12 cycles. Each CDR3 protein is one row after TCRdb ran MiXCR on the 5' RACE reads. The repertoire holds more than 900,000 distinct CDR3 sequences, with about 28% as singletons. Separately, the same data were catalogued under a study of T cells of mothers and their children. From that report: Researchers report slightly higher, though non-significant, overlap in related mother-child pairs than in unrelated pairs. Detection of persistent microchimeric T cell clones did not occur.

The origin of this receptor is a woman between 40 and 55 years old in good health. The chain has TRBV7-2 and TRBJ1-2, with 9 bases matching TRBD1. The sequenced material came from blood. CDR3 residues: CASSLGGQGRINYGYTF. The CDR3 nucleotides read TGTGCCAGCAGCTTAGGGGGACAGGGACGAATTAACTATGGCTACACCTTC.